These T cell receptor beta chains were read from a single sample in a study of T cell responses to AZD1222 COVID-19 vaccine. Assay: immunoSEQ multiplex PCR; the TCRdb copy retains only in-frame clones and omits some. Altogether about 140,000 clones are present, 89% being singletons, with the ten largest covering roughly 4.7%. The sample consisted of peripheral blood, taken on day 0 of AZD1222 vaccination. These receptors all come from an adult in good health. The CDR3 runs from the conserved cysteine through the conserved F or W. A D gene is named only where the DNA matches it firmly. Clone size is given for some rows only: seen once, a few or many times, or a class if the clone is expanded.

d_gene	j_gene	v_gene	abundance	CDR3nt	CDR3aa
NA	TRBJ2-1	TRBV19	NA	TGTGCCAGTAGTTCCCAGGGTTCTCGGCAGTTCTTC	CASSSQGSRQFF
TRBD1	TRBJ1-2	TRBV6-5	few	TGTGCCAGCAGTTTACAGACAGGGGTAGTTTATGGCTACACCTTC	CASSLQTGVVYGYTF
NA	TRBJ1-2	TRBV5-5	NA	TGTGCCAGCAGCTTGGGTCCCCTGTATCGGGCCCCAACTAACTATGGCTACACCTTC	CASSLGPLYRAPTNYGYTF
TRBD1	TRBJ1-1	TRBV6-5	NA	TGTGCCAGCAGTATCCGGGACAGGGAGGGTACTGAAGCTTTCTTT	CASSIRDREGTEAFF
TRBD1	TRBJ1-3	TRBV27	NA	TGTGCCAGCAGTCTACAGGGGAGCTCTGGAAACACCATATATTTT	CASSLQGSSGNTIYF
NA	TRBJ2-1	TRBV7-8	NA	TGTGCCAGCAGCTCAAACAGGGCCAATGAGCAGTTCTTC	CASSSNRANEQFF
NA	TRBJ1-6	TRBV6-6	once	TGTGCCAGCAGGATAAATAATTCACCCCTCCACTTT	CASRINNSPLHF
NA	TRBJ1-2	TRBV6-5	NA	TGTGCCAGCACTCTCGACAGCCGCTATGGCTACACCTTC	CASTLDSRYGYTF
TRBD1	TRBJ1-5	TRBV27	NA	TGTGCCAGCAGTTTAACAGGGGGTTATAGCAATCAGCCCCAGCACTTT	CASSLTGGYSNQPQHF
NA	TRBJ1-2	TRBV19	NA	TGTGCCAGTAGTATAGACCCCAGGATTTATGGCTACACCTTC	CASSIDPRIYGYTF
NA	TRBJ1-6	TRBV6-1	few	TGTGCCAGCAGTGAGCCCGGGACCCTTAATTCACCCCTCCACTTT	CASSEPGTLNSPLHF
NA	TRBJ1-5	TRBV12-3/TRBV12-4	NA	TGTGCCAGCAGTTTAGGAATCCAGCCCCAGCATTTT	CASSLGIQPQHF
NA	TRBJ1-1	TRBV19	once	TGTGCCAGTAGTATAGATTGGCAGGGAATGAACACTGAAGCTTTCTTT	CASSIDWQGMNTEAFF
NA	TRBJ1-1	TRBV30	NA	TGTGCCTGGAGTGTACGGGGTCCTGAAGCTTTCTTT	CAWSVRGPEAFF
TRBD2	TRBJ2-1	TRBV7-8	NA	TGTGCCAGCAGCCTTGCCGGGACTAGCTCCTACAATGAGCAGTTCTTC	CASSLAGTSSYNEQFF
TRBD2	TRBJ2-1	TRBV4-1	NA	TGCGCCAGCAGCCAGGGAGGGACTAGAACCTACAATGAGCAGTTCTTC	CASSQGGTRTYNEQFF
NA	TRBJ2-7	TRBV27	once	TGTGCCAGCAGTTCCTACCCGGCGTGGGGGAGAACTGTCGTGTCCTACGAGCAGTACTTC	CASSSYPAWGRTVVSYEQYF
NA	TRBJ1-1	TRBV23-1	NA	TGCGCCAGCAGTTTCACAGGGCGAGCATGGGGCACTGAAGCTTTCTTT	CASSFTGRAWGTEAFF
NA	TRBJ1-5	TRBV6-5	NA	TGTGCCAGCGACGACCGAATCATCAATCAGCCCCAGCATTTT	CASDDRIINQPQHF
NA	TRBJ1-2	TRBV4-2	NA	TGTGCCAGCAGCCAAGATCCCCAGTACTATGGCTACACCTTC	CASSQDPQYYGYTF
NA	TRBJ1-2	TRBV12-3/TRBV12-4	few	TGTGCCAGCAGTTTTATGCAGGGGGGCTACACCTTC	CASSFMQGGYTF
TRBD1	TRBJ2-1	TRBV18	NA	TGTGCCAGCTCAGCCGCACCGGGACAGGGGATCAGAGATGAGCAGTTCTTC	CASSAAPGQGIRDEQFF
NA	TRBJ2-7	TRBV21-1	NA	TGTGCCAGCAGCAATTGGGAGACTAGCGGGAGGGAGTGCAGGGGCGAGCAGTACTTC	CASSNWETSGRECRGEQYF
NA	TRBJ1-2	TRBV27	once	TGTGCCAGCAGTTTATCGGTGAAGTATTGGTATGGCTACACCTTC	CASSLSVKYWYGYTF
NA	TRBJ1-3	TRBV4-1	few	TGCGCCAGCAGGGGGCCTGGAAACACCATATATTTT	CASRGPGNTIYF